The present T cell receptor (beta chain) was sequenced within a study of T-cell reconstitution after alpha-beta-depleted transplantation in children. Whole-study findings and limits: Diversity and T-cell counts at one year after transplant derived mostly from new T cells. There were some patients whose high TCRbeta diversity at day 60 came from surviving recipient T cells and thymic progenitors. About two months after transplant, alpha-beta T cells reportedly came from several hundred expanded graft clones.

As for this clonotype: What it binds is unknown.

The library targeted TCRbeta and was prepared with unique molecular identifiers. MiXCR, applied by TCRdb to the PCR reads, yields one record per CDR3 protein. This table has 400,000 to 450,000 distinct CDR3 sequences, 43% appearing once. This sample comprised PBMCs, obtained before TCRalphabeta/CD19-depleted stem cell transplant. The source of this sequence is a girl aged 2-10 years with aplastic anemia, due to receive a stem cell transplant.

For the CDR3, the DNA is TGTGCCAGCAGTACAACAGCGGCGCCAGCCTACGAGCAGTACTTC. Its translation: CASSTTAAPAYEQYF. The rearrangement links TRBV28 to TRBJ2-7; a weak D match, TRBD2 (5 bases). Germline CDR1 is MDHEN and CDR2 is SYDVKM. CDR3 length: 15 residues. V gave up 5 bases and J gave up 2 bases, with 16 bases separating them.